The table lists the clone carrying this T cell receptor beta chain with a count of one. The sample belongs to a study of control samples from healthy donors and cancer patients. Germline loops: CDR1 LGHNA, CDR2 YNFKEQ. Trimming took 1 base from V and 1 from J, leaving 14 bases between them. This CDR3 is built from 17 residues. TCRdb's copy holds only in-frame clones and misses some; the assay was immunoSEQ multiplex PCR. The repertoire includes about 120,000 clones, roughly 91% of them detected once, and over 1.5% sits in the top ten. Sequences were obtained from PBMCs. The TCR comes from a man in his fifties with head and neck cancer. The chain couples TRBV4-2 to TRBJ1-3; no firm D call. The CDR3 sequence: CASSQALLLLSGNTIYF. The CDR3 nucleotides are TGTGCCAGCAGCCAAGCTCTCTTACTACTTTCTGGAAACACCATATATTTT.